Shown below are 4 T cell receptor beta chains from a single sample sequenced in a study of blood T cell repertoires in COVID-19. Profiled with immunoSEQ multiplex PCR; TCRdb holds only in-frame clones, not every one. The profile shows 350,000 to 450,000 clones, roughly four fifths of them singletons. Sequenced input: PBMCs or T cells enriched from blood (not recorded which). These receptors were collected from a woman in her forties or fifties who had recovered from COVID-19.

The chain recombines TRBV6-2 or TRBV6-3 with TRBJ1-1, with D possibly TRBD1 on 6 matching bases. Germline loops: CDR1 MNHEY, CDR2 SVGEGT. The length of the CDR3 is 16 residues. The V end lost 2 bases, the J end lost 4 bases, and 17 bases lay between the germline ends. This chain's CDR3 is CASSYPEGGFSTEAFF. The DNA of the CDR3 is TGTGCCAGCAGTTACCCGGAGGGGGGGTTTTCCACTGAAGCTTTCTTT.

This clone was detected a few times. The chain has TRBV7-8 and TRBJ1-5; TRBD1 might be the D (5 bases). V lost 1 base to trimming and J lost 9 bases, with 13 bases between them. CDR3 size: 14 residues. Germline CDR1 reads SGHVS; CDR2 reads FQNEAQ. CDR3 region: CASSLGGETGPQHF. In DNA, the CDR3 is TGTGCCAGCAGCTTAGGGGGGGAAACGGGGCCCCAGCATTTT.

This chain uses TRBV30 with TRBJ1-2; a possible D gene is TRBD1 (5 bases). Germline V CDR1 and CDR2: GTSNPN, SVGIG (reference sequence). This CDR3 comprises 12 residues. Deletions cut 4 bases from V and 8 bases from J, with 14 bases between. CDR3 sequence: CAWNQPPGGYTF. The CDR3 DNA follows: TGTGCCTGGAACCAACCCCCAGGGGGCTACACCTTC.

The chain employs TRBV19 and TRBJ2-7; 7 positions agree with TRBD2. The length of the CDR3 is 15 residues. The trim removed 4 bases at V and 3 bases at J, leaving 9 bases unmatched. CDR1 and CDR2 from the germline V gene are LNHDA and SQIVND (reference sequence). The CDR3 loop is CASSNYRAGDYEQYF. Here the CDR3 DNA reads TGTGCCAGTAGTAATTACCGGGCGGGAGACTACGAGCAGTACTTC.